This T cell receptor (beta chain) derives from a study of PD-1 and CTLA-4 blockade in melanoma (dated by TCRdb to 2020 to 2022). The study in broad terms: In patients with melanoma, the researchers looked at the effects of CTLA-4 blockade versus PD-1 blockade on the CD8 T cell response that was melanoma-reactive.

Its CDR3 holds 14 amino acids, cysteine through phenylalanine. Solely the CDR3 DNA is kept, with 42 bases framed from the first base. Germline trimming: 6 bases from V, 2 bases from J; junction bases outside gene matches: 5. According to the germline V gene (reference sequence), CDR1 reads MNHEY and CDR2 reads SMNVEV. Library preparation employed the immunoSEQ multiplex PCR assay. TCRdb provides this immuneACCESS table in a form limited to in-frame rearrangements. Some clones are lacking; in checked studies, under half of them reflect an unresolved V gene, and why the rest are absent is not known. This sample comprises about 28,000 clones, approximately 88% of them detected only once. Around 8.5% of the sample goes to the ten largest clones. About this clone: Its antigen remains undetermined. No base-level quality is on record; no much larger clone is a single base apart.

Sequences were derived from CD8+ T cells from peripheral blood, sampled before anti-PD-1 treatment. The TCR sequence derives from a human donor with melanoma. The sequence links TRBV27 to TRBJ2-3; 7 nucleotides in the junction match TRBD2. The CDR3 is CASSGAGYTDTQYF. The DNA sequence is TGTGCCAGCAGCGGAGCGGGATACACAGATACGCAGTATTTT.